This TCR beta chain was recorded in a study of shared clonotypes between healthy human individuals. Study observations and caveats: Among donors, the sharing of clonotypes was expected to be influenced by sequencing depth. Sequencing of the sorted subsets was shown by rarefaction to be incomplete despite large depth.

Terminally differentiated effector memory CD45RA+ cells were excluded from the naive CD8 cells, which were CD45RO-negative and positively selected for CCR7. The donor population consisted of healthy HIV-negative adults with no recent acute infections or vaccinations. Trimming pared 0 bases from V and 4 bases from J, leaving 9 bases between. Germline CDR1 is GTSNPN and CDR2 is SVGIG (reference sequence). CDR3 length: 14 amino acids. Original processing notes: Filtering differed because ImmunoSEQ produced junction-only sequences that carried no quality scores. Assay: immunoSEQ multiplex PCR; the TCRdb copy retains only in-frame clones and omits some. That table supplies the V and J calls and clone size; D and trimming were determined from the DNA. The table includes 2 million to 2.5 million clones, about 95% detected once. A remark on this clone: Antigen specificity is unknown.

The sequence was obtained from a man between 18 and 29 years old in good health. The sequencing sample was made of naive CD8+ T cells sorted from blood. This sequence joins TRBV30 and TRBJ2-2; unclear D gene. This chain's CDR3 is CAWSVFGPTGELFF. The CDR3, as DNA: TGTGCCTGGAGTGTATTCGGACCCACCGGGGAGCTGTTTTTT.